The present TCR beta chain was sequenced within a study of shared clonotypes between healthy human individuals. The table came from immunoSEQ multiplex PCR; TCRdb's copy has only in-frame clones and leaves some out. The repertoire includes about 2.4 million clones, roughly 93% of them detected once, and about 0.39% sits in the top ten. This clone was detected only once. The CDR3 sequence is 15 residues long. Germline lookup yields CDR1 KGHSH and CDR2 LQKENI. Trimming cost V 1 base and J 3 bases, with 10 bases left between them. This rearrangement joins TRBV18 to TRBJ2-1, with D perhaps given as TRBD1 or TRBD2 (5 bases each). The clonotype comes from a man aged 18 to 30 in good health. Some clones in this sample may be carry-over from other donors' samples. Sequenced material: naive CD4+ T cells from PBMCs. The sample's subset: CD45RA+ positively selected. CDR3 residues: CASSPRGFNYNEQFF. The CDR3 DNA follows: TGTGCCAGCTCACCACGGGGGTTTAACTACAATGAGCAGTTCTTC.